The 24 T cell receptor beta chains listed next were all sequenced from one sample in a study of T-cell memory formation after mild COVID-19. TCRdb reanalysed the 5' RACE reads using MiXCR and keeps one entry per CDR3 protein. There are 200,000 to 250,000 distinct CDR3 sequences in the sample; 8% to 11% occur only once, and around 2.9% lies in the top ten. The sequenced sample consisted of PBMCs or a T cell subset sorted from them (not recorded which). These receptors were collected from a young man who had mild COVID-19 (a few samples of this study predate the infection). Cell type and time point are not known.

The chain is built from TRBV7-2 and TRBJ1-1; TRBD1 matches 12 bases. The length of the CDR3 is 15 residues. V trimming: 5 bases; J trimming: 3 bases; junction bases outside the gene matches: 4. Per germline, CDR1 SGHTA and CDR2 FQGNSA. The CDR3 DNA sequence: TGTGCCAGCAGCCTGGGACAGGGGGCCTACACTGAAGCTTTCTTT. It yields the protein CASSLGQGAYTEAFF.

There are a few counts of this clonotype. CDR3 residues: CASSYLAGSLHEQYF. The CDR3 nucleotides read TGTGCCAGCAGTTATCTAGCGGGGTCCCTTCACGAGCAGTACTTC. The chain couples TRBV6-6 to TRBJ2-7, with TRBD2 matching 9 bases. The CDR3 length is 15 residues. The ends lost 3 bases at V and 5 bases at J; junction bases unmatched: 8. Germline V gives CDR1 MNHNY, CDR2 SVGAGI (reference sequence).

The chain joins TRBV20-1 to TRBJ1-5; D may be TRBD1 (6 bases). Germline V gene sequence: CDR1 DFQATT, CDR2 SNEGSKA (reference sequence). Trimming removed 2 bases at V and 7 bases at J, with 9 bases between. This CDR3 contains 12 residues. Here the CDR3 DNA reads TGCAGTGCTAGAAAAGGGGGGCAGCCCCAGCATTTT. Its translation is CSARKGGQPQHF.

In this sample, this clonotype turned up a few times. V usage is TRBV12-3 or TRBV12-4 and J usage is TRBJ2-7; D is unclear. The ends were cut back, 6 bases at V and 4 bases at J, with 16 bases in the middle. This CDR3 has 14 amino acids. CDR3 in amino acids: CASSLFTQQYEQYF. The CDR3 DNA is TGTGCCAGCAGCCTCTTCACCCAACAGTACGAGCAGTACTTC.

This clonotype was counted ten times or more. The V gene is TRBV7-3, the J gene TRBJ2-1, with TRBD2 identical over 12 bases. The CDR3 sequence is 17 residues long. CDR1 is SGHTA, CDR2 FQGTGA, per germline. The junction had 11 bases not matched to a gene; V was cut back by 2 bases and J by 9 bases. CDR3 amino acids: CASSLHSGLAGTGEQFF. The CDR3 DNA reads as TGTGCCAGCAGCTTACATAGCGGACTAGCGGGGACGGGTGAGCAGTTCTTC.

The chain couples TRBV12-3 or TRBV12-4 to TRBJ2-2, with D possibly being TRBD2 (5 bases). Deletions cut 3 bases from V and 2 bases from J, with 13 bases between. This CDR3 spans 16 amino acids. CDR3 sequence: CASSFEAVINTGELFF. CDR3 DNA: TGTGCCAGCAGTTTCGAAGCGGTGATAAACACCGGGGAGCTGTTTTTT.

This clonotype was seen at least ten times. The V gene is TRBV7-8, the J gene TRBJ1-5, with D tentatively TRBD1 (6 bases). CDR3 length: 15 residues. Trimming stripped 7 bases from V and 1 base from J, with 14 bases between. Germline V gene lookup returns CDR1 SGHVS and CDR2 FQNEAQ. CDR3 amino acids: CASTRTEGSNQPQHF. CDR3 nucleotides: TGTGCCAGCACCCGGACAGAAGGAAGCAATCAGCCCCAGCATTTT.

This clonotype was counted between two and nine times. V gene TRBV7-6 combines with J gene TRBJ2-7; no clear D gene. CDR3 length equals 13 residues. Looked up from germline, CDR1 is SGHVS and CDR2 is FNYEAQ. Deletions cut 5 bases from V and 3 bases from J, with 11 bases between. The CDR3 region is CASSPGPVYEQYF. The CDR3 coding sequence is TGTGCCAGCAGCCCCGGGCCCGTCTACGAGCAGTACTTC.

At least ten counts were recorded for this clonotype. The chain carries TRBV4-3 and TRBJ1-1; no definite D call. The germline V gene has CDR1 LGHNA and CDR2 YSLEER. The CDR3 has 13 residues. Trimming left V 3 bases short and J 1 base short, with 6 bases between. In DNA, the CDR3 is TGCGCCAGCAGCCATTCAGCGAACACTGAAGCTTTCTTT. It is translated as CASSHSANTEAFF.

The chain carries TRBV18 and TRBJ2-3, with D unclear. Trimming took off 6 bases at V and 6 bases at J, with 13 bases between the two ends. The CDR3 contains 13 residues. The V gene's germline CDR1 is KGHSH and CDR2 LQKENI. CDR3 DNA sequence: TGTGCCAGCTCCTCGGGCTCCATGGATACGCAGTATTTT. Protein product: CASSSGSMDTQYF.

This clonotype occurred a few times. CDR3 amino acids: CASSQVGNSPLHF. Here the CDR3 DNA reads TGTGCCAGCAGCCAAGTGGGCAATTCACCCCTCCACTTT. The chain is built from TRBV3-1 and TRBJ1-6; D remains unclear. There are 13 residues in the CDR3. Germline CDR1 reads LGHDT; CDR2 reads YNNKEL (reference sequence). The V and J ends lost 1 base and 7 bases respectively, with 5 bases between them.

This clonotype was counted a few times. The CDR3 DNA is TGTGCCAGCAGCGGCCCGAGACTTCCCTTATACTTC. It is translated as CASSGPRLPLYF. The rearrangement uses TRBV7-6 and TRBJ2-4; D unresolved. The germline gives CDR1 SGHVS, CDR2 FNYEAQ. Trimming took 5 bases from V and 16 from J, leaving 18 bases between them. The CDR3 runs to 12 residues.

The table lists this clonotype with a count of one. It may be a read error: a sequence one base away is much more abundant. The chain combines TRBV5-6 with TRBJ2-3, with D possibly matching TRBD2 (5 bases). The CDR3 totals 16 residues. The ends were cut back, 0 bases at V and 2 bases at J, with 13 bases in the middle. Germline values: CDR1 SGHDT, CDR2 YYEEEE. The CDR3 reads CASSLDGLISTDTQYF. The CDR3 nucleotides read TGTGCCAGCAGCTTGGATGGACTCATTTCCACAGATACGCAGTATTTT.

This chain connects TRBV12-3 or TRBV12-4 to TRBJ2-6; 8 bases fit TRBD1. V gave up 7 bases and J gave up 2 bases; unmatched junction bases: 7. This CDR3 contains 16 residues. The CDR3 spells CASTVYRGTGANVLTF. Here the CDR3 DNA reads TGTGCCAGCACCGTTTACAGGGGGACTGGGGCCAACGTCCTGACTTTC.

The genes are TRBV7-3 and TRBJ2-6, with 9 bases identical to TRBD1. Per germline, CDR1 SGHTA and CDR2 FQGTGA. This CDR3 comprises 17 residues. Losses at the gene ends were 5 bases for V and 0 bases for J; bases not matched to a gene: 5. The CDR3, as DNA: TGTGCCAGCAGCCCCAGGACAGGGGACTCTGGGGCCAACGTCCTGACTTTC. Its protein is CASSPRTGDSGANVLTF.

This clonotype was picked up a small number of times. This chain uses TRBV6-5 with TRBJ1-1, with 10 bases lining up with TRBD1. Germline loops: CDR1 MNHEY, CDR2 SVGAGI. Germline trimming cut 4 bases from V and 5 bases from J; bases unmatched to any gene: 7. The CDR3 is made up of 15 amino acids. In DNA form, the CDR3 reads TGTGCCAGCAGTTCGGGACAGGGGATTAGGACTGAAGCTTTCTTT. This codes for CASSSGQGIRTEAFF.

In this sample, this clonotype turned up a few times. The gene calls are TRBV29-1 and TRBJ2-3, with D maybe TRBD2 (7 bases). Trimming stripped 7 bases from V and 3 bases from J, with 20 bases between. The CDR3 consists of 15 residues. Germline assignment: CDR1 SQVTM and CDR2 ANQGSEA. The CDR3 DNA sequence: TGCAGCGCACACCAGGGAGGGGGGGCAACAGATACGCAGTATTTT. Amino acid sequence: CSAHQGGGATDTQYF.

This clonotype has more than one count but fewer than ten. The V gene is TRBV19, the J gene TRBJ2-7, with D perhaps matching TRBD1 (6 bases). The germline V gene has CDR1 LNHDA and CDR2 SQIVND (reference sequence). The CDR3 contains 15 residues. Trimming stripped 8 bases from V and 2 bases from J, with 19 bases between. CDR3 nucleotides: TGTGCCAGTTCGGAAGGTACGAGGGGGACCTACGAGCAGTACTTC. This translates into CASSEGTRGTYEQYF.

This chain connects TRBV12-3 or TRBV12-4 to TRBJ2-7; 14 bases align to TRBD2. The CDR3 loop spans 15 amino acids. Trimming at V came to 7 bases and at J to 6 bases, leaving 8 bases not matched to a gene. In nucleotides, the CDR3 is TGTGCCAGCACCACCCTCGGGACTAGCGGGGGCGAGCAGTACTTC. It encodes CASTTLGTSGGEQYF.

This clonotype has a handful of counts. The V call is TRBV3-1, the J call TRBJ1-4; D might be TRBD1 (6 bases). CDR3 length: 15 residues. The V gene's germline CDR1 is LGHDT and CDR2 YNNKEL (reference sequence). V lost 0 bases and J lost 8, with 13 bases in between. The DNA for the CDR3 is TGTGCCAGCAGCCAAGATCGGGGGGCAGAAGAAAAACTGTTTTTT. This gives the protein CASSQDRGAEEKLFF.

The chain is built from TRBV5-1 and TRBJ2-5, with a tentative D call TRBD2 (5 bases). This CDR3 has 14 residues. CDR1 is SGHRS and CDR2 is YFSETQ in the germline V gene. V dropped 5 bases and J dropped 1 base, with 12 bases sitting between them. This CDR3 reads CASRVPGSQETQYF. The CDR3 region has the DNA TGCGCCAGCAGGGTTCCTGGGAGCCAAGAGACCCAGTACTTC.

This clonotype was seen a handful of times. V is TRBV5-1 and J is TRBJ2-2; 8 bases are a match to TRBD2. CDR1 and CDR2 (germline): SGHRS, YFSETQ. After removal of 0 bases from V and 0 bases from J, the junction contained 1 base not matched to a gene. This CDR3 has 16 residues. The CDR3 DNA is TGCGCCAGCAGCTTGGCGACTAGCGCGAACACCGGGGAGCTGTTTTTT. Its protein is CASSLATSANTGELFF.

The chain uses TRBV7-2 and TRBJ1-1; TRBD1 might be the D (5 bases). The germline CDR1 and CDR2 sequences are SGHTA and FQGNSA. V lost 5 bases and J 1 base, leaving 14 bases between the germline ends. This CDR3 region has 15 residues. In DNA form, the CDR3 reads TGTGCCAGCAGCGGCTGGTGGGGGGGGAACACTGAAGCTTTCTTT. It specifies CASSGWWGGNTEAFF.

This clonotype came up many times. The V and J genes are TRBV5-1 and TRBJ2-1; the match to TRBD2 covers 7 bases. The V gene end was trimmed by 4 bases and the J gene end by 6 bases; junction bases not matched to a gene: 10. There are 15 residues in the CDR3. The V gene's germline CDR1 is SGHRS and CDR2 YFSETQ. The CDR3 sequence is CASSAAPPGGNEQFF. For the CDR3, the DNA is TGCGCCAGCAGCGCGGCACCTCCGGGGGGCAATGAGCAGTTCTTC.